This entry lists 21 T cell receptor beta chains sequenced from one sample in a study of vaccination and CD4 T cells after COVID-19. The Oncomine TCR Beta short-read assay was what sequenced the DNA obtained from cultured CD4+ T cells. TCRdb reanalysed the PCR reads using MiXCR and keeps one entry per CDR3 protein. Here the sample spans thousands of distinct CDR3 sequences, approximately 42% being singletons. As for treatment: 10-day PBMC culture with coronavirus spike peptide pools or control peptides (ViraFEST assay). Antigens for these TCRs are unknown. The material sequenced was CD4+ T cells from blood, cultured in vitro. These receptors all stem from a human donor who had recovered from COVID-19.

Only a few counts were recorded for this clonotype. This chain joins TRBV20-1 and TRBJ2-5; D unresolved. V lost 7 bases, J lost 5 bases, and 17 bases lay in between. Germline V lookup: CDR1 DFQATT, CDR2 SNEGSKA (reference sequence). The CDR3 runs to 13 residues. The CDR3 DNA follows: TGCAGTGTTCCTGAGTCAGGATCCGAGACCCAGTACTTC. Translated: CSVPESGSETQYF.

In its sample, this clonotype was seen once. The chain couples TRBV7-9 to TRBJ1-2, with D possibly matching TRBD1 (5 bases). CDR1 is SEHNR, CDR2 FQNEAQ, per germline (reference sequence). V was pared by 5 bases and J by 1 base, with 11 bases between. This CDR3 comprises 14 residues. The DNA of the CDR3 is TGTGCCAGCAGCGGAGCACAGGTTAACTATGGCTACACCTTC. Its protein is CASSGAQVNYGYTF.

This clonotype rates as medium-sized. The gene calls are TRBV6-5 and TRBJ2-1; 9 bases line up with TRBD1. The germline CDR1 and CDR2 sequences are MNHEY and SVGAGI. The CDR3 runs 17 residues. V was clipped by 0 bases and J by 7 bases; unmatched bases: 10. CDR3: CASSYSGGQGKRNEQFF. The CDR3 region has the DNA TGTGCCAGCAGTTACTCTGGGGGACAGGGTAAAAGGAATGAGCAGTTCTTC.

This clonotype was recorded a few times. This chain uses TRBV21-1 with TRBJ2-5; the table's D call TRBD2 went unverified against the DNA. TRBV21-1 is flagged as a pseudogene. The length of the CDR3 is 16 residues. The CDR3 nucleotides are TGTGCCAGCAGTAAAAAGGGGGCGGGAGGGCCGGTGGCCCAGTACTTC. This translates into CASSKKGAGGPVAQYF.

This clonotype was observed a handful of times. The chain links TRBV7-8 to TRBJ2-3; 10 nucleotides align to TRBD2. The V gene end was trimmed by 5 bases and the J gene end by 4 bases; junction bases not matched to a gene: 6. The CDR3 contains 15 residues. Per the germline V gene, CDR1 is SGHVS and CDR2 is FQNEAQ. The CDR3 DNA sequence: TGTGCCAGCAGCCATAGCGGGAGGTTTGCAGATACGCAGTATTTT. This translates into CASSHSGRFADTQYF.

The rearrangement joins TRBV20-1 to TRBJ2-7; 9 bases fit TRBD1. V dropped 4 bases and J dropped 7; count of bases not matched to a gene: 14. The CDR3 loop spans 15 amino acids. The germline gives CDR1 DFQATT, CDR2 SNEGSKA (reference sequence). For the CDR3, the DNA is TGCAGTGCTATCTTACCAGGGACAGGGTCGGGGGAGCAGTACTTC. Translating it yields CSAILPGTGSGEQYF.

This clonotype was counted between two and nine times. The chain employs TRBV6-2 or TRBV6-3 and TRBJ1-5; D possibly corresponds to TRBD1 (5 bases). Germline lookup yields CDR1 MNHEY and CDR2 SVGEGT. The length of the CDR3 is 13 residues. Between the trimmed V and J ends, which lost 7 bases and 7 bases, there was a span of 14 bases. The CDR3 DNA follows: TGTGCCAGCACCCCGAGGTCAGGGCAGCCCCAGCATTTT. Protein product: CASTPRSGQPQHF.

J is TRBJ2-7 and V is TRBV5-5; 10 bases line up with TRBD1. The V gene end was trimmed by 4 bases and the J gene end by 5 bases; junction bases not matched to a gene: 12. The CDR3 is 16 residues long. CDR1 and CDR2 (germline): SGHKS, YYEKEE (reference sequence). The CDR3 bases are TGTGCCAGCAGCCCTCGCCCCGGGACAGGGGATCACGAGCAGTACTTC. This translates into CASSPRPGTGDHEQYF.

This clonotype was observed a handful of times. This chain connects TRBV15 to TRBJ1-2, with 9 nucleotides matching TRBD1. This CDR3 is 16 amino acids long. Germline assignment: CDR1 LNHNV and CDR2 YYDKDF (reference sequence). The junction had 13 bases not matched to a gene; V was cut back by 5 bases and J by 6 bases. The CDR3 sequence is CATSPLPGQGSDGYTF. The DNA for the CDR3 is TGTGCCACCAGCCCCCTACCGGGACAGGGCTCGGATGGCTACACCTTC.

The chain uses TRBV6-2 or TRBV6-3 and TRBJ2-5; TRBD1 aligns across 9 bases. Germline values: CDR1 MNHEY, CDR2 SVGEGT. V dropped 4 bases and J dropped 2; count of bases not matched to a gene: 5. This CDR3 region has 15 residues. The CDR3 loop is CASSLRQGGQETQYF. In nucleotides, the CDR3 is TGTGCCAGCAGTTTAAGACAGGGGGGGCAAGAGACCCAGTACTTC.

The chain has TRBV2 and TRBJ1-5; 9 bases line up with TRBD1. Germline values: CDR1 SNHLY, CDR2 FYNNEI. Trimming removed 0 bases from V and 7 bases from J; junction bases left unmatched: 4. The CDR3 sequence is 15 residues long. CDR3 sequence (DNA): TGTGCCAGCAGTGAAGCGGTGACAGGGGGACAGCCCCAGCATTTT. Its translation is CASSEAVTGGQPQHF.

The chain links TRBV11-2 to TRBJ1-1; D is ambiguous. The ends were cut back, 3 bases at V and 5 bases at J, with 13 bases in the middle. The CDR3 runs 14 residues. The germline V gene encodes CDR1 SGHAT and CDR2 FQNNGV. The CDR3 loop is CASSFGGMGTEAFF. CDR3 bases: TGTGCCAGCAGCTTCGGAGGGATGGGTACTGAAGCTTTCTTT.

This clonotype has more than one count but fewer than ten. The chain recombines TRBV20-1 with TRBJ1-4; D gene ambiguous. CDR3 length equals 13 residues. Germline assignment: CDR1 DFQATT and CDR2 SNEGSKA (reference sequence). Trimming cost V 6 bases and J 5 bases, with 13 bases left between them. The CDR3 loop reads CSARKSTNEKLFF. The CDR3 DNA reads TGCAGTGCCCGCAAAAGTACAAATGAAAAACTGTTTTTT.

The CDR3 DNA is TGTGCCAGCAGGGCGGGGGTTGAGGGTACGCAGTATTTT. Its protein is CASRAGVEGTQYF. V and J are TRBV27 and TRBJ2-3; 7 positions match TRBD2. The CDR3 extends over 13 amino acids. V gave up 6 bases and J gave up 8 bases; unmatched junction bases: 8. CDR1 is MNHEY, CDR2 SMNVEV, per germline (reference sequence).

This clonotype was picked up a small number of times. The gene calls are TRBV12-2 and TRBJ2-4; no check of the table's D call, TRBD2, against the DNA was made. TRBV12-2 is flagged as a pseudogene. The CDR3 loop spans 20 amino acids. The CDR3 reads CASRLSRSGRSPLAKNIQYF. The CDR3 DNA reads TGTGCAAGTCGCTTAAGTCGGAGCGGGAGGTCCCCCTTAGCCAAAAACATTCAGTACTTC.

The genes are TRBV19 and TRBJ2-1; D not certain. Between the trimmed V and J ends, which lost 3 bases and 6 bases, there was a span of 3 bases. The germline V gene has CDR1 LNHDA and CDR2 SQIVND (reference sequence). The CDR3 is 11 residues long. The CDR3: CASSIRNEQFF. The CDR3 coding sequence is TGTGCCAGTAGTATCCGCAATGAGCAGTTCTTC.

The chain couples TRBV14 to TRBJ2-7; TRBD2 matches 9 bases. This CDR3 has 15 residues. V shed 6 bases and J 3 bases; nucleotides not matched to a gene: 9. Per the germline V gene, CDR1 is SGHDN and CDR2 is FVKESK. The CDR3 reads CASRKGAGGLYEQYF. The CDR3 nucleotides are TGTGCCAGCAGGAAAGGGGCGGGAGGGCTCTACGAGCAGTACTTC.

This rearrangement joins TRBV18 to TRBJ2-5, with D perhaps being TRBD1 or TRBD2 (5 bases each). The ends were cut back, 0 bases at V and 9 bases at J, with 11 bases in the middle. The CDR3 consists of 13 residues. Looked up from germline, CDR1 is KGHSH and CDR2 is LQKENI. DNA for the CDR3: TGTGCCAGCTCACCACCGGGGACGCCAGCCCAGTACTTC. Residues: CASSPPGTPAQYF.

The chain joins TRBV5-8 to TRBJ2-5; TRBD2 is a possible D gene (6 bases). Trimming pared 2 bases from V and 5 bases from J, leaving 16 bases between. This CDR3 comprises 15 residues. CDR1 is SGHTS, CDR2 YDEGEE, per germline. This chain's CDR3 is CASSFNGGAWETQYF. The DNA for the CDR3 is TGTGCCAGCAGCTTCAACGGGGGAGCTTGGGAGACCCAGTACTTC.

This chain uses TRBV20-1 with TRBJ2-3; D gene uncertain. The CDR3 consists of 12 residues. Trimming removed 3 bases from V and 0 bases from J, with 4 bases in between. CDR1 and CDR2 (germline): DFQATT, SNEGSKA (reference sequence). The CDR3 reads CSASQSTDTQYF. CDR3 bases: TGCAGTGCTAGCCAAAGCACAGATACGCAGTATTTT.

By its share, this clonotype is medium-sized. The rearrangement links TRBV20-1 to TRBJ1-4; 7 bases align to TRBD1. The CDR3 runs to 17 residues. The germline CDR1 and CDR2 sequences are DFQATT and SNEGSKA (reference sequence). V was clipped by 0 bases and J by 8 bases; unmatched bases: 15. The CDR3: CSARDPWTQGVGEKLFF. The CDR3 DNA is TGCAGTGCTAGAGACCCTTGGACCCAGGGGGTAGGAGAAAAACTGTTTTTT.